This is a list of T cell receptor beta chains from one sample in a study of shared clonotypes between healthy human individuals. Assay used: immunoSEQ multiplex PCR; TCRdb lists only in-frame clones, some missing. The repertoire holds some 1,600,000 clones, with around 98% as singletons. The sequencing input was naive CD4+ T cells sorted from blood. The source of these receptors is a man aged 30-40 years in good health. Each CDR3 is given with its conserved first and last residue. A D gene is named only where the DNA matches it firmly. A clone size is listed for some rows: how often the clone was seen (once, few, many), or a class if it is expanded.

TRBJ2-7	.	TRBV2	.	TGTGCCAGCAGTGAGGGATGGAGGGGGAGGGGCTTCGGGCAGTACTTC	CASSEGWRGRGFGQYF
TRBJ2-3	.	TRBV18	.	TGTGCCAGCTCACCACCGAAACTAAGAAGCACAGATACGCAGTATTTT	CASSPPKLRSTDTQYF
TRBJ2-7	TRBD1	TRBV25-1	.	TGTGCCAGCAGTAACCTCGGACAGGGCTACGAGCAGTACTTC	CASSNLGQGYEQYF
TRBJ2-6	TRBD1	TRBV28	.	TGTGCCAGCAGTCGACAGGGGGTATCCTCTGGGGCCAACGTCCTGACTTTC	CASSRQGVSSGANVLTF
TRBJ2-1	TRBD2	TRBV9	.	TGTGCCAGCAGCGTCGCCCTGGGACTAGGTGATGAGCAGTTCTTC	CASSVALGLGDEQFF
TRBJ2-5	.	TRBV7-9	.	TGTGCCAGCAGCCCCCCGGGTAGCGACCTACAAGAGACCCAGTACTTC	CASSPPGSDLQETQYF
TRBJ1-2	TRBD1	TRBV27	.	TGTGCCAGCAGTTTAAGACAGGGCAGAAACTATGGCTACACCTTC	CASSLRQGRNYGYTF
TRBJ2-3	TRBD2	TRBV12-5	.	TGTGCTAGTGCGGCTAGCGGAACAGATACGCAGTATTTT	CASAASGTDTQYF
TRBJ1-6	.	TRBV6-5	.	TGTGCCAGCAGTGACAGAAATTCACCCCTCCACTTT	CASSDRNSPLHF
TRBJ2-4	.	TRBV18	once	TGTGCCAGCTCCCAGGCCAGGGGTGAAAACATTCAGTACTTC	CASSQARGENIQYF
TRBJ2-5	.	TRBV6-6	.	TGTGCCAGCAGTTACTCGATGTCCGGGCACCAAGAGACCCAGTACTTC	CASSYSMSGHQETQYF
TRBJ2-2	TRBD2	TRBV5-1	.	TGCGCCAGCAGCGCCGCACTAGCGGGAGTGTCCGGGGAGCTGTTTTTT	CASSAALAGVSGELFF
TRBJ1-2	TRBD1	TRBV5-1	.	TGCGCCAGCAGCTTGTTTTTCAGGGGGAGAGAAGGCTACACCTTC	CASSLFFRGREGYTF
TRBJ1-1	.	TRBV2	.	TGTGCCAGCAGTGATATCCGGATGAACACTGAAGCTTTCTTT	CASSDIRMNTEAFF
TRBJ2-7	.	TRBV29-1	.	TGCAGCGTCGCGTTCTCCTACGAGCAGTACTTC	CSVAFSYEQYF
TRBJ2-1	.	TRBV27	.	TGTGCCATCGCTAGAGAACTAGCAGAGTACAATGAGCAGTTCTTC	CAIARELAEYNEQFF
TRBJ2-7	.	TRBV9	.	TGTGCCAGCAGCGCGGGACTCCTGAGCTCCTACGAGCAGTACTTC	CASSAGLLSSYEQYF
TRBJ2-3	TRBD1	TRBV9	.	TGTGCCAGCAGCTCCCGACAGGGTCGGGTCACAGATACGCAGTATTTT	CASSSRQGRVTDTQYF
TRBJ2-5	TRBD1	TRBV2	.	TGTGCCAGCAGTGATTTTCCGAAGACAGGGATACAAGAGACCCAGTACTTC	CASSDFPKTGIQETQYF
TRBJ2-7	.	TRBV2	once	TGTGCCAGCAGTTCACCGGGCCATTACGAGCAGTACTTC	CASSSPGHYEQYF
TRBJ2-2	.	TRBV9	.	TGTGCCAGCAGCGTGGTAGCGGACGCGAACACCGGGGAGCTGTTTTTT	CASSVVADANTGELFF